Sequencing of this T cell receptor (beta chain) was carried out in a study of shared clonotypes between healthy human individuals. Splitting of each subset's genomic DNA was done evenly across several immunoSEQ plates. Assay used: immunoSEQ multiplex PCR; TCRdb lists only in-frame clones, some missing. Here the sample spans around 1.6 million clones, under 99% being singletons. The authors divided CD4+ cells into CD45RA+ naive and CD45RA-negative memory subsets. Trimming removed 3 bases from V and 0 bases from J; junction bases left unmatched: 10. This CDR3 comprises 19 residues. Germline values: CDR1 SNHLY, CDR2 FYNNEI. As to this clone: The antigen is unknown.

Whole-study findings and limits: Memory subsets had estimated richness that was generally smaller than that of naive subsets. It was expected that sequencing depth would affect clonotype sharing among donors.

V is TRBV2 and J is TRBJ1-4, with 10 bases aligning to TRBD1. Sequenced input: naive CD4+ T cells sorted from blood. Subset noted: CD45RA+ positively selected. This receptor was obtained from a man aged 25 to 40 in good health. CDR3 residues: CASSDLAGTGATTNEKLFF. DNA of the CDR3: TGTGCCAGCAGTGACCTTGCCGGGACAGGGGCCACAACTAATGAAAAACTGTTTTTT. The full variable domain, its missing parts supplied by reference TRBV2 and TRBJ1-4, is EPEVTQTPSHQVTQMGQEVILRCVPISNHLYFYWYRQILGQKVEFLVSFYNNEISEKSEIFDDQFSVERPDGSNFTLKIRSTKLEDSAMYFCASSDLAGTGATTNEKLFFGSGTQLSVL.